This is a list of T cell receptor beta chains from one sample in a study of cytomegalovirus exposure and HLA in healthy donors. Data came from immunoSEQ multiplex PCR; TCRdb stores just in-frame clones and leaves some out. The sample lists roughly 120,000 clones, over 75% occurring once. The sequenced sample was PBMCs. The source of these receptors is a woman aged 35 to 49 in good health and CMV-seropositive. CDR3s include the opening cysteine and the closing phenylalanine or tryptophan. The order of the fields is J gene, V gene, clone size, D gene, CDR3 protein, CDR3 DNA. A D gene is named only where the DNA matches it firmly. Size is omitted from some rows. Given values are once, few, many or a class for expanded clones.

j_call: TRBJ2-6; v_call: TRBV7-8; clone_size: NA; d_call: TRBD2; cdr3_aa: CASSLAGGPVGANVLTF; cdr3_nt: TGTGCCAGCAGCTTAGCGGGAGGGCCAGTTGGGGCCAACGTCCTGACTTTC
j_call: TRBJ2-1; v_call: TRBV7-9; clone_size: NA; d_call: TRBD2; cdr3_aa: CASSSELAGGPGEQFF; cdr3_nt: TGTGCCAGCAGCTCAGAACTAGCGGGAGGGCCGGGTGAGCAGTTCTTC
j_call: TRBJ2-6; v_call: TRBV19; clone_size: NA; d_call: TRBD1; cdr3_aa: CASSTGTAANVLTF; cdr3_nt: TGTGCCAGTAGTACCGGGACAGCGGCCAACGTCCTGACTTTC
j_call: TRBJ1-5; v_call: TRBV27; clone_size: NA; d_call: NA; cdr3_aa: CASSLGRGNQPQHF; cdr3_nt: TGTGCCAGCAGTTTAGGCAGGGGAAATCAGCCCCAGCATTTT
j_call: TRBJ2-7; v_call: TRBV4-2; clone_size: NA; d_call: TRBD1; cdr3_aa: CASSHHGQGLSYEQYF; cdr3_nt: TGTGCCAGCAGCCACCACGGACAGGGGCTCTCCTACGAGCAGTACTTC
j_call: TRBJ2-1; v_call: TRBV7-9; clone_size: NA; d_call: TRBD2; cdr3_aa: CASSTGGLAGGLSYNEQFF; cdr3_nt: TGTGCCAGCAGCACGGGGGGTCTAGCGGGAGGTTTATCCTACAATGAGCAGTTCTTC
j_call: TRBJ2-1; v_call: TRBV18; clone_size: NA; d_call: TRBD2; cdr3_aa: CASSPPAGGVNEQFF; cdr3_nt: TGTGCCAGCTCACCTCCAGCGGGGGGGGTGAATGAGCAGTTCTTC
j_call: TRBJ1-3; v_call: TRBV9; clone_size: NA; d_call: NA; cdr3_aa: CASSPRGEAGNTIYF; cdr3_nt: TGTGCCAGCAGCCCACGGGGAGAAGCTGGAAACACCATATATTTT
j_call: TRBJ2-7; v_call: TRBV30; clone_size: NA; d_call: NA; cdr3_aa: CAWSGASYEQYF; cdr3_nt: TGTGCCTGGAGTGGAGCGAGCTACGAGCAGTACTTC
j_call: TRBJ1-1; v_call: TRBV18; clone_size: NA; d_call: TRBD1; cdr3_aa: CASSPQGAGEAFF; cdr3_nt: TGTGCCAGCTCACCACAGGGGGCTGGTGAAGCTTTCTTT
j_call: TRBJ2-2; v_call: TRBV5-5; clone_size: few; d_call: TRBD2; cdr3_aa: CASSLVGLGAGELFF; cdr3_nt: TGTGCCAGCAGCTTGGTAGGACTAGGGGCCGGGGAGCTGTTTTTT
j_call: TRBJ2-1; v_call: TRBV2; clone_size: few; d_call: NA; cdr3_aa: CASSESWGRNEQFF; cdr3_nt: TGTGCCAGCAGTGAATCGTGGGGCAGAAATGAGCAGTTCTTC
j_call: TRBJ2-1; v_call: TRBV28; clone_size: NA; d_call: NA; cdr3_aa: CASRKEGRYNEQFF; cdr3_nt: TGTGCCAGCAGAAAGGAGGGCCGGTACAATGAGCAGTTCTTC
j_call: TRBJ1-2; v_call: TRBV6-6; clone_size: once; d_call: TRBD1; cdr3_aa: CASTLGTGYGYTF; cdr3_nt: TGTGCCAGCACCCTAGGGACAGGGTATGGCTACACCTTC
j_call: TRBJ1-4; v_call: TRBV7-9; clone_size: few; d_call: NA; cdr3_aa: CASSLTGTNEKLFF; cdr3_nt: TGTGCCAGCAGCCTGACAGGAACTAATGAAAAACTGTTTTTT
j_call: TRBJ2-1; v_call: TRBV4-2; clone_size: NA; d_call: NA; cdr3_aa: CASSHSGRSYNEQFF; cdr3_nt: TGTGCCAGCAGCCATTCTGGCCGCTCCTACAATGAGCAGTTCTTC
j_call: TRBJ2-7; v_call: TRBV27; clone_size: once; d_call: NA; cdr3_aa: CASSFQGSINEQYF; cdr3_nt: TGTGCCAGCAGTTTTCAGGGTTCGATCAACGAGCAGTACTTC
j_call: TRBJ2-1; v_call: TRBV2; clone_size: NA; d_call: NA; cdr3_aa: CASAVPNEQFF; cdr3_nt: TGTGCCAGCGCAGTTCCCAATGAGCAGTTCTTC
j_call: TRBJ2-1; v_call: TRBV27; clone_size: NA; d_call: TRBD2; cdr3_aa: CASSPTSGASSYNEQFF; cdr3_nt: TGTGCCAGCAGTCCTACCAGCGGGGCTAGCTCCTACAATGAGCAGTTCTTC
j_call: TRBJ2-2; v_call: TRBV29-1; clone_size: NA; d_call: NA; cdr3_aa: CSIRGGGTVTGELFF; cdr3_nt: TGCAGCATCCGAGGGGGGGGCACAGTGACCGGGGAGCTGTTTTTT
j_call: TRBJ1-1; v_call: TRBV18; clone_size: NA; d_call: NA; cdr3_aa: CASSLHGHPNTEAFF; cdr3_nt: TGTGCCAGCTCACTTCACGGACACCCGAACACTGAAGCTTTCTTT
j_call: TRBJ2-1; v_call: TRBV6-6; clone_size: NA; d_call: NA; cdr3_aa: CASSYSPLQNEQFF; cdr3_nt: TGTGCCAGCAGTTACTCCCCATTACAAAATGAGCAGTTCTTC
j_call: TRBJ1-1; v_call: TRBV7-3; clone_size: NA; d_call: TRBD1; cdr3_aa: CASSASGQGNTEAFF; cdr3_nt: TGTGCCAGCAGCGCCTCGGGACAGGGGAACACTGAAGCTTTCTTT
j_call: TRBJ1-3; v_call: TRBV7-9; clone_size: NA; d_call: NA; cdr3_aa: CASSSPSRGGNTIYF; cdr3_nt: TGTGCCAGCAGCTCCCCGTCCCGAGGCGGAAACACCATATATTTT
j_call: TRBJ2-7; v_call: TRBV4-1; clone_size: once; d_call: NA; cdr3_aa: CASSQLVAFSSYEQYF; cdr3_nt: TGCGCCAGCAGCCAACTAGTAGCGTTCTCCTCCTACGAGCAGTACTTC